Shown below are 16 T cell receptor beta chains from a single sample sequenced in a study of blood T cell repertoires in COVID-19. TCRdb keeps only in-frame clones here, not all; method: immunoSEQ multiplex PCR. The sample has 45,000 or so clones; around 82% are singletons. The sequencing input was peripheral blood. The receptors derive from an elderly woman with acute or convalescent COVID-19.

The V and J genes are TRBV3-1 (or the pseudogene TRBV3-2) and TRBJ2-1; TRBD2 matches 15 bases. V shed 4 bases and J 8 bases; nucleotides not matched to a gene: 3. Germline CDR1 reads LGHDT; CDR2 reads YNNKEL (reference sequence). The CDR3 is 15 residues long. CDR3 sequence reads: CASSLGLAGGHEQFF. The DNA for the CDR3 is TGTGCCAGCAGCCTCGGACTAGCGGGAGGGCATGAGCAGTTCTTC.

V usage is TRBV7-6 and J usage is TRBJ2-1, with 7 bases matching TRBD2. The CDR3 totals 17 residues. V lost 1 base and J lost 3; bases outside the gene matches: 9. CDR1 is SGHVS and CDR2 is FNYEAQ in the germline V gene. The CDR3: CASSLVSSGIGYNEQFF. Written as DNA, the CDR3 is TGTGCCAGCAGCTTAGTTTCAAGCGGGATCGGCTACAATGAGCAGTTCTTC.

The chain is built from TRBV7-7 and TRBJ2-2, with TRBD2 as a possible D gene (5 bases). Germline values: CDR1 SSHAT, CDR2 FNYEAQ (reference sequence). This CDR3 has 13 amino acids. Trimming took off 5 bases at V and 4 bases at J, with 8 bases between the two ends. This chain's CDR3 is CASSPGITGELFF. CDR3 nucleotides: TGTGCCAGCAGCCCGGGAATCACCGGGGAGCTGTTTTTT. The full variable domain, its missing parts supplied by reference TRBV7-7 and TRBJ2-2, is GAGVSQSPRYKVTKRGQDVTLRCDPISSHATLYWYQQALGQGPEFLTYFNYEAQPDKSGLPSDRFSAERPEGSISTLTIQRTEQRDSAMYRCASSPGITGELFFGEGSRLTVL.

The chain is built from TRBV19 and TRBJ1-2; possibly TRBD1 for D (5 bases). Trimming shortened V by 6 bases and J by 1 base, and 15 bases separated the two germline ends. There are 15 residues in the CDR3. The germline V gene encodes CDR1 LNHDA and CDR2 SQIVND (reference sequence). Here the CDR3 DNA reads TGTGCCAGTAGGGGGCGAAGTGCGGATAACTATGGCTACACCTTC. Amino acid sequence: CASRGRSADNYGYTF.

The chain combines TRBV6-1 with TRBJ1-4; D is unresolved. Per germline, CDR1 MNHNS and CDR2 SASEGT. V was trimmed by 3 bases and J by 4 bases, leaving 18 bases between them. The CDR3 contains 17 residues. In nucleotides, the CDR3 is TGTGCCAGCAGTGAGGCTGGGAGCTCCGGCTTTAATGAAAAACTGTTTTTT. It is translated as CASSEAGSSGFNEKLFF.

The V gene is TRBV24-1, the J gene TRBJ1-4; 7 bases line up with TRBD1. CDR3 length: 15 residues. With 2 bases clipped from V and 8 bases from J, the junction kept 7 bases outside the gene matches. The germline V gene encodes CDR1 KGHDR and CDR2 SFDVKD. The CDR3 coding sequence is TGTGCCACCAGTGATTCCCGACAGGGTAGCGAAAAACTGTTTTTT. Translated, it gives CATSDSRQGSEKLFF.

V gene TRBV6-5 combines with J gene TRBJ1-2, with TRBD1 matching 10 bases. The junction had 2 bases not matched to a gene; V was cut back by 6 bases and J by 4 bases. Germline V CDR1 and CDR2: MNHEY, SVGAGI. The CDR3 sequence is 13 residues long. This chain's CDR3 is CASRTGGGYGYTF. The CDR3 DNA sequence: TGTGCCAGCAGGACAGGGGGCGGCTATGGCTACACCTTC.

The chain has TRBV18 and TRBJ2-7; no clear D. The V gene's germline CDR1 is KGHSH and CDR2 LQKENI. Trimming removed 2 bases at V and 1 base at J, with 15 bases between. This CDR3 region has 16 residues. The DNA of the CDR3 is TGTGCCAGCTCACCATACCCACCGCAGGAATCCTACGAGCAGTACTTC. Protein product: CASSPYPPQESYEQYF.

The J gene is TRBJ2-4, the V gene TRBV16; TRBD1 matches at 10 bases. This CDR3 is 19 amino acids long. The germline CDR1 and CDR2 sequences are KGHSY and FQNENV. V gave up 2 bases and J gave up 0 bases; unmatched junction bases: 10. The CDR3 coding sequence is TGTGCCAGCAGCCAACGTCCCGGGACAGGGGATCTAGCCAAAAACATTCAGTACTTC. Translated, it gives CASSQRPGTGDLAKNIQYF.

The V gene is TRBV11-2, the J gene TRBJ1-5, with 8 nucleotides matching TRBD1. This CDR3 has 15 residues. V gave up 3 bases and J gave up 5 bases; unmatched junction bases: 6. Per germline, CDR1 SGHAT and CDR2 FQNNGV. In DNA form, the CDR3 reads TGTGCCAGCAGCTTCGGACAGGGAGGAGATCAGCCCCAGCATTTT. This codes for CASSFGQGGDQPQHF.

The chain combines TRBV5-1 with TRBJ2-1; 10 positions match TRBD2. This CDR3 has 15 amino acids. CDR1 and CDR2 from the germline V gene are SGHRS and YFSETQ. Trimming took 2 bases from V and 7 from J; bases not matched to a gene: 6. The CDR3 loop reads CASSFLASGSNEQFF. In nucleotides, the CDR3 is TGCGCCAGCAGCTTTCTGGCTAGCGGGAGTAATGAGCAGTTCTTC.

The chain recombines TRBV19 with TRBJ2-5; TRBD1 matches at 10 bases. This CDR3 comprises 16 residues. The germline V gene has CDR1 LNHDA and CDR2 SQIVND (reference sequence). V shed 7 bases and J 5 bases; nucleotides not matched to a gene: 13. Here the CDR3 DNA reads TGTGCCAGTAAAGCGGGACAGGGGACTCTGTGGGAGACCCAGTACTTC. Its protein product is CASKAGQGTLWETQYF.

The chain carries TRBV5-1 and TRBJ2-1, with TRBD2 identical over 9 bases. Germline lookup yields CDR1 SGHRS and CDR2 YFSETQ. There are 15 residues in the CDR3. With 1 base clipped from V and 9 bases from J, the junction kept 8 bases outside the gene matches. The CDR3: CASSLPIRAGGEQFF. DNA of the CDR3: TGCGCCAGCAGCTTGCCTATTCGAGCGGGAGGTGAGCAGTTCTTC.

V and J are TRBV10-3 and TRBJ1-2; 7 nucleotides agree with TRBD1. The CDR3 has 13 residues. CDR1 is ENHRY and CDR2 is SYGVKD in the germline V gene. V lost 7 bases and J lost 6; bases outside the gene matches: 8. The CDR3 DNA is TGTGCCATCAACCAGGGACAGTTGGATGGCTACACCTTC. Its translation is CAINQGQLDGYTF.

CDR3 in amino acids: CAISSGSAGTDTQYF. In DNA form, the CDR3 reads TGTGCCATCAGTAGCGGGAGCGCGGGCACAGATACGCAGTATTTT. This chain uses TRBV10-3 with TRBJ2-3; the match to TRBD2 covers 8 bases. This CDR3 region has 15 residues. V gave up 5 bases and J gave up 1 base; unmatched junction bases: 5. Germline CDR1 ENHRY, CDR2 SYGVKD.

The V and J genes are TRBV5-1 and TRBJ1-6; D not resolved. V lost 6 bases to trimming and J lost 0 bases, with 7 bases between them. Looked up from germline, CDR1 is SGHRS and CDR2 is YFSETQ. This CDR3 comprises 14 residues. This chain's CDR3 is CASKWSSYNSPLHF. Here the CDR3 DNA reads TGCGCCAGCAAATGGAGCTCCTATAATTCACCCCTCCACTTT.